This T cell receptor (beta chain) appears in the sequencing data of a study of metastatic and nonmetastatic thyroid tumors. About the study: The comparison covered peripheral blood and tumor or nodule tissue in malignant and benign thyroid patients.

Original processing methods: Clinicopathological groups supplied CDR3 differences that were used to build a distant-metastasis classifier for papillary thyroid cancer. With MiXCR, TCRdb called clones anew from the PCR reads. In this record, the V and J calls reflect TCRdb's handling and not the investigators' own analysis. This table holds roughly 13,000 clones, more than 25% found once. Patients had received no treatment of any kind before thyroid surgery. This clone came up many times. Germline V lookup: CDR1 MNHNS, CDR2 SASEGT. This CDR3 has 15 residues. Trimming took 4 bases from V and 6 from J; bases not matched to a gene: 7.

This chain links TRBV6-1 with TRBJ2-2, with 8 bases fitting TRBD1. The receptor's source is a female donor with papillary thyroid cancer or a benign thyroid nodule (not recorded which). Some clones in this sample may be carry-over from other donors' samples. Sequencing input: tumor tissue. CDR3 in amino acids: CASSATGTGSGELFF. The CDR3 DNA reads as TGTGCCAGCAGTGCAACAGGGACAGGTTCCGGGGAGCTGTTTTTT.